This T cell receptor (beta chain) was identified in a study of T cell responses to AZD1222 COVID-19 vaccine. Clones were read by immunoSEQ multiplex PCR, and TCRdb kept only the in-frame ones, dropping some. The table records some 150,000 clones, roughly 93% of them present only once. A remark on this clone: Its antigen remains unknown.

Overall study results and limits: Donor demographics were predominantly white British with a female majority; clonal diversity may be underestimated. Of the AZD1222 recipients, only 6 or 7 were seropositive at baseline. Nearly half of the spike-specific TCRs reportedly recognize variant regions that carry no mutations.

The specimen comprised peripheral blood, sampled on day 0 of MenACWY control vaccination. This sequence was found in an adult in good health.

The CDR3 region is CASLRLAGAYEQYF. The CDR3 DNA reads as TGTGCCAGTCTCCGACTAGCGGGGGCCTACGAGCAGTACTTC. The gene calls are TRBV6-5 and TRBJ2-7, with 12 positions matching TRBD2. Germline V gives CDR1 MNHEY, CDR2 SVGAGI. This CDR3 region has 14 residues. Trimming at V came to 9 bases and at J to 2 bases, leaving 5 bases not matched to a gene.